Below, 15 T cell receptor beta chains from the same sample are listed, as sequenced in a study of blood T cells in healthy people across ages. The second PCR ran about 6 to 11 cycles with a sample-barcoded 5' primer and J-beta primers. TCRdb re-called the 5' RACE reads with MiXCR, one entry per CDR3 protein. Of hundreds of thousands of distinct CDR3 sequences listed, about 43% are singletons. Input material: blood. All receptors derive from an elderly man in good health.

There are many counts of this clonotype. CDR3 DNA: TGCAGCGTTCGTACGGATTCCTACGAGCAGTACTTC. It yields the protein CSVRTDSYEQYF. The gene calls are TRBV29-1 and TRBJ2-7, with no clear D. Germline CDR1 is SQVTM and CDR2 is ANQGSEA. The CDR3 has 12 residues. V lost 5 bases and J 1 base, leaving 9 bases between the germline ends.

The chain recombines TRBV7-2 with TRBJ2-5, with D tentatively TRBD1 (6 bases). The V gene lost 5 bases and the J gene lost 11 bases, with 18 bases spanning the gap. This CDR3 region has 13 residues. Germline V lookup: CDR1 SGHTA, CDR2 FQGNSA. The CDR3 sequence: CASSQQRGYEQYF. CDR3 coding DNA: TGTGCCAGCAGCCAACAGAGGGGGTATGAGCAGTACTTC.

About this clonotype: One end of the junction is discordant with germline, which a read error may explain. The rearrangement joins TRBV6-1 to TRBJ1-3; TRBD1 might be the D (5 bases). Per the germline V gene, CDR1 is MNHNS and CDR2 is SASEGT. CDR3 length equals 14 residues. CDR3 sequence reads: CASSARGDGTTIYF. The CDR3 DNA reads as TGTGCCAGCAGTGCCCGGGGCGACGGAACCACCATATATTTT.

This chain joins TRBV5-1 and TRBJ2-3; weak D call: TRBD2 (5 bases). CDR1 is SGHRS, CDR2 YFSETQ, per germline. The CDR3 length is 14 residues. V was trimmed by 0 bases and J by 9 bases, leaving 14 bases between them. The CDR3 bases are TGCGCCAGCAGCTTGGGTTCTAGCCCGCACACGCAGTATTTT. The encoded protein is CASSLGSSPHTQYF.

Concerning this clonotype: A read error may be the cause here, since a much bigger clone is one base away. This chain links TRBV6-5 with TRBJ2-5, with TRBD1 matching 10 bases. This CDR3 contains 16 residues. The ends lost 2 bases at V and 1 base at J; junction bases unmatched: 4. Looked up from germline, CDR1 is MNHEY and CDR2 is SVGAGI. CDR3 in DNA: TGTGCCAGCAGTTACACCGGGACAGGGGTCCAAGAGACCCAGTACTTC. Protein sequence: CASSYTGTGVQETQYF.

The chain combines TRBV10-3 with TRBJ2-1; 12 bases line up with TRBD2. The germline V gene has CDR1 ENHRY and CDR2 SYGVKD. J was trimmed by 7 bases and V by 0 bases; bases with no gene match: 1. The CDR3 extends over 15 amino acids. The CDR3 nucleotides read TGTGCCATCAGTGAGTCAACTAGCGGGAGGAATGAGCAGTTCTTC. Protein product: CAISESTSGRNEQFF.

The V call is TRBV20-1, the J call TRBJ2-7; TRBD1 is a possible D gene (6 bases). The CDR3 is 13 amino acids. The V gene's germline CDR1 is DFQATT and CDR2 SNEGSKA (reference sequence). V gave up 6 bases and J gave up 0 bases, with 12 bases separating them. The chain's CDR3 is CSAKTGPSYEQYF. The CDR3 nucleotides read TGCAGTGCCAAGACAGGTCCCTCCTACGAGCAGTACTTC.

The chain employs TRBV6-5 and TRBJ2-3; the D gene could be TRBD1 or TRBD2 (5 bases each). The germline gives CDR1 MNHEY, CDR2 SVGAGI. V lost 6 bases, J lost 8 bases, and 12 bases lay in between. CDR3 length equals 12 residues. The CDR3 region is CASRSDGGTQYF. In nucleotides, the CDR3 is TGTGCCAGCAGGAGCGATGGGGGTACGCAGTATTTT.

This clonotype was observed a few times. The chain uses TRBV21-1 and TRBJ2-7; the table's D gene call, TRBD2, was not cross checked with the DNA. TRBV21-1 is a recognized pseudogene. This CDR3 is built from 16 residues. In DNA, the CDR3 is TGTGCCAGCAGCAAAAAAGTGACTAGCGAAGTAGACGAGCAGTACTTC. Translating gives CASSKKVTSEVDEQYF.

The chain links TRBV10-3 to TRBJ2-7, with unresolved D. Germline CDR1 reads ENHRY; CDR2 reads SYGVKD. Trimming took off 0 bases at V and 9 bases at J, with 9 bases between the two ends. The CDR3 extends over 12 amino acids. CDR3 in DNA: TGTGCCATCAGTGAGTCAGGGTGTGCGCAGTACTTC. Encoded protein: CAISESGCAQYF.

In this sample, this clonotype turned up a few times. This rearrangement joins TRBV5-1 to TRBJ1-1; no definite D call. There are 13 residues in the CDR3. Germline V gives CDR1 SGHRS, CDR2 YFSETQ. Trimming cost V 2 bases and J 4 bases, with 9 bases left between them. The CDR3 DNA reads TGCGCCAGCAGCTTTTCAGTGGCCACTGAAGCTTTCTTT. Protein: CASSFSVATEAFF.

This clonotype was observed at least ten times. J is TRBJ2-3 and V is TRBV20-1; D gene ambiguous. The V and J ends lost 0 bases and 1 base respectively, with 5 bases between them. The germline CDR1 and CDR2 sequences are DFQATT and SNEGSKA (reference sequence). The CDR3 contains 13 residues. DNA for the CDR3: TGCAGTGCTAGAGAAACGGGCACAGATACGCAGTATTTT. This codes for CSARETGTDTQYF.

The V call is TRBV7-9, the J call TRBJ1-5, with TRBD1 as a possible D gene (5 bases). The V end was cut by 5 bases, the J end by 8 bases, with 16 bases between. Germline CDR1 and CDR2: SEHNR and FQNEAQ (reference sequence). The CDR3 runs 14 residues. The CDR3 spells CASSGKSGMEPQHF. The DNA for the CDR3 is TGTGCCAGCAGCGGAAAGTCAGGGATGGAGCCCCAGCATTTT.

The genes are TRBV9 and TRBJ2-5; D is ambiguous. V was shortened by 0 bases and J by 5 bases, with 8 bases between the two germline ends. CDR1 is SGDLS and CDR2 is YYNGEE in the germline V gene. This CDR3 comprises 13 residues. The CDR3 DNA is TGTGCCAGCAGCGTAGGTACGATGGAGACCCAGTACTTC. The encoded protein is CASSVGTMETQYF.

V gene TRBV6-2 or TRBV6-3 combines with J gene TRBJ2-7; 7 bases are shared with TRBD2. Germline V lookup: CDR1 MNHEY, CDR2 SVGEGT. Trimming removed 2 bases from V and 8 bases from J; junction bases left unmatched: 12. The length of the CDR3 is 15 residues. The CDR3, as DNA: TGTGCCAGCAGTTACGGGGGGGACCCCCCACTACAGCAGTACTTC. Protein sequence: CASSYGGDPPLQQYF.